This T cell receptor beta chain is from a study of follicular helper T cells after annual influenza vaccination. Findings of the study overall: For non-cTfh compartments, undersampling could not be ruled out. Day 7 ICOS+CD38+ clones were most often found later in ICOS-CD38- cTfh cells.

Specified time point: 2015-2016 season, pre-vaccination. The V gene lost 0 bases and the J gene lost 3 bases, with 10 bases spanning the gap. The CDR3 consists of 15 residues. CDR1 is SGHRS, CDR2 YFSETQ, per germline. Points on this clone: Its antigen is still unknown.

Profiled with immunoSEQ multiplex PCR; TCRdb holds only in-frame clones, not every one. The sample carries roughly 6,100 clones, approximately 85% recorded once. The starting material was CXCR5- memory CD4+ T cells sorted from blood, obtained on the day of influenza vaccination. The clonotype was recovered from an adult who received the influenza vaccine. The chain recombines TRBV5-1 with TRBJ2-4; the D gene is possibly TRBD2 (5 bases). The CDR3 DNA sequence: TGCGCCAGCAGCTTGGGGCACGGGGACAAAAACATTCAGTACTTC. Its translation is CASSLGHGDKNIQYF.